The sequence of this TCR beta chain was determined in a study of blood T cell repertoires in COVID-19. Study summary: For recovered donors of Cohort 3, there were two negative PCRs, clearance, or symptom resolution. The cDNA or gDNA used as material had been derived from T cells, B-cell-depleted T cells, or PBMCs.

Per the study methods: Reference gene primer amplification in the assay estimated nucleated cell counts. Measured with immunoSEQ multiplex PCR; TCRdb has only the in-frame clones, and not every one. That table gives V, J and clone size, and the DNA gave D and trimming. Here the sample spans roughly 210,000 clones, around nine tenths being singletons. The sequence was collected from a man aged 30-40 years in a cohort exposed to, infected with or recovered from COVID-19 (not recorded which). The sequenced sample was PBMCs or T cells enriched from blood (not recorded which).

DNA for the CDR3: TGTGCCAGCAGCCAGGGTGATGAGCAGTTCTTC. Protein product: CASSQGDEQFF. This chain connects TRBV11-3 to TRBJ2-1, with a tentative D call TRBD1 (5 bases). V lost 5 bases and J lost 8, with 7 bases in between. CDR3 length: 11 amino acids. Germline V CDR1 and CDR2: SGHNT, YENEEA. Full variable domain (outside the CDR3, taken from reference TRBV11-3 and TRBJ2-1): EAGVVQSPRYKIIEKKQPVAFWCNPISGHNTLYWYLQNLGQGPELLIRYENEEAVDDSQLPKDRFSAERLKGVDSTLKIQPAELGDSAVYLCASSQGDEQFFGPGTRLTVL.